The 20 T cell receptor beta chains reported below all come from one sample, sequenced in a study of shared clonotypes between healthy human individuals. TCRdb's copy holds only in-frame clones and misses some; the assay was immunoSEQ multiplex PCR. The repertoire holds just over 2,000,000 clones, with 95% as singletons. The source material was naive CD4+ T cells sorted from blood. Subset reported: CD45RA+ positively selected. The receptor source for this set is a young man in good health.

The V and J genes are TRBV5-1 and TRBJ2-5; 13 nucleotides match TRBD2. The CDR3 covers 19 residues. Trimming removed 3 bases from V and 5 bases from J; junction bases left unmatched: 16. CDR1 is SGHRS, CDR2 YFSETQ, per germline. This chain's CDR3 is CASSSRTSGSRGGGETQYF. The CDR3 region has the DNA TGCGCCAGCAGCTCGCGGACTAGCGGGAGTCGGGGGGGCGGTGAGACCCAGTACTTC.

The chain carries TRBV30 and TRBJ2-6, with D possibly matching TRBD2 (6 bases). Trimming cost V 5 bases and J 2 bases, with 19 bases left between them. This CDR3 has 17 amino acids. Germline V gives CDR1 GTSNPN, CDR2 SVGIG (reference sequence). CDR3 sequence: CAWGEWAGRPGANVLTF. The CDR3 bases are TGTGCCTGGGGGGAGTGGGCAGGGAGGCCTGGGGCCAACGTCCTGACTTTC.

The rearrangement uses TRBV4-3 and TRBJ2-1; D is possibly TRBD2 (6 bases). The germline gives CDR1 LGHNA, CDR2 YSLEER. V was trimmed by 2 bases and J by 4 bases, leaving 9 bases between them. The CDR3 runs to 14 residues. The CDR3 DNA follows: TGCGCCAGCAGCCAACTAGGACTATACAATGAGCAGTTCTTC. Protein product: CASSQLGLYNEQFF.

This clone was counted a single time. This specimen includes other DNA sequences encoding the same CDR3. The V and J genes are TRBV10-1 and TRBJ1-1, with D unresolved. V lost 6 bases to trimming and J lost 0 bases, with 8 bases between them. The length of the CDR3 is 13 residues. Germline V lookup: CDR1 WNHNN, CDR2 SYGVQD (reference sequence). The CDR3 spells CASRQGLNTEAFF. The CDR3 nucleotides are TGCGCCAGCAGACAAGGCCTGAACACTGAAGCTTTCTTT.

The CDR3 DNA is TGTGCCAGCAGTTACTCGCAGGGCCCAGATACGCAGTATTTT. It codes for CASSYSQGPDTQYF. J is TRBJ2-3 and V is TRBV6-5; D perhaps matches TRBD1 (5 bases). This CDR3 is 14 amino acids long. Germline V gene data show CDR1 as MNHEY and CDR2 as SVGAGI. V shed 0 bases and J shed 4 bases, with 8 bases lying between them.

This sequence joins TRBV18 and TRBJ1-1; 8 bases fit TRBD1. V dropped 3 bases and J dropped 1; count of bases not matched to a gene: 7. The CDR3 loop spans 16 amino acids. Germline V gene data show CDR1 as KGHSH and CDR2 as LQKENI. CDR3 protein: CASSPTPGTGNTEAFF. For the CDR3, the DNA is TGTGCCAGCTCACCGACACCCGGGACAGGGAACACTGAAGCTTTCTTT.

This rearrangement joins TRBV7-3 to TRBJ2-1, with D possibly matching TRBD1 (5 bases). Trimming shortened V by 5 bases and J by 4 bases, and 15 bases separated the two germline ends. CDR1 SGHTA and CDR2 FQGTGA come from the germline V gene. The CDR3 spans 15 residues. The CDR3 here is CASSPTRGLYNEQFF. CDR3 sequence (DNA): TGTGCCAGCAGCCCGACAAGGGGATTATACAATGAGCAGTTCTTC.

The genes are TRBV11-2 and TRBJ1-1; 7 nucleotides agree with TRBD1. The V gene's germline CDR1 is SGHAT and CDR2 FQNNGV. CDR3 length equals 16 residues. Trimming cost V 5 bases and J 0 bases; bases outside gene matches: 9. The CDR3, as DNA: TGTGCCAGCAGCACCCAGGGACAGCTCATGAACACTGAAGCTTTCTTT. It specifies CASSTQGQLMNTEAFF.

The chain carries TRBV6-1 and TRBJ2-5; either TRBD1 or TRBD2 may supply D (5 bases each). Trimming stripped 6 bases from V and 7 bases from J, with 15 bases between. Germline CDR1 and CDR2: MNHNS and SASEGT. There are 13 residues in the CDR3. CDR3 region: CASRTSSGGTQYF. The CDR3 DNA reads TGTGCCAGCAGGACTTCGAGTGGGGGGACCCAGTACTTC.

The V gene is TRBV6-5, the J gene TRBJ2-1; 7 bases line up with TRBD1. The CDR3 has 13 amino acids. Germline V gene data show CDR1 as MNHEY and CDR2 as SVGAGI. The ends lost 2 bases at V and 7 bases at J; junction bases unmatched: 2. The CDR3 nucleotides are TGTGCCAGCAGTTACCTGACAGGGAATGAGCAGTTCTTC. Protein product: CASSYLTGNEQFF.

This clone has only one observation. The rearrangement uses TRBV5-6 and TRBJ2-2, with 10 bases that match TRBD2. V shed 3 bases, J shed 7 bases, and the junction held 6 bases outside the gene matches. The germline CDR1 and CDR2 sequences are SGHDT and YYEEEE. The CDR3 is made up of 15 amino acids. The CDR3 DNA is TGTGCCAGCAGCTCGGCTAGCGGGAGCCTCGGGGAGCTGTTTTTT. It is translated as CASSSASGSLGELFF.

The chain employs TRBV6-5 and TRBJ1-2; no reliable D call. CDR3 size: 14 residues. CDR1 and CDR2 (germline): MNHEY, SVGAGI. Trimming stripped 3 bases from V and 5 bases from J, with 13 bases between. CDR3 DNA: TGTGCCAGCAGTTATAGTGATAGGTTTTATGGCTACACCTTC. This translates into CASSYSDRFYGYTF.

The chain joins TRBV7-9 to TRBJ2-1; D is undetermined. Germline V lookup: CDR1 SEHNR, CDR2 FQNEAQ (reference sequence). The CDR3 has 12 residues. V was clipped by 1 base and J by 12 bases, with 10 bases between them. Written as DNA, the CDR3 is TGTGCCAGCAGCTTAGAAGCCCCGCGGCAGTTCTTC. Encoded protein: CASSLEAPRQFF.

The chain joins TRBV9 to TRBJ2-3; D gene ambiguous. The CDR3 consists of 13 residues. Between the trimmed V and J ends, which lost 0 bases and 6 bases, there was a span of 8 bases. Germline V gives CDR1 SGDLS, CDR2 YYNGEE. Here the CDR3 reads CASSVVGSDTQYF. In DNA, the CDR3 is TGTGCCAGCAGCGTAGTCGGCTCGGATACGCAGTATTTT.

Points on this clone: At the DNA level, this CDR3 is encoded by other sequences in the same sample as well. The chain uses TRBV5-1 and TRBJ2-1; D not certain. The germline V and J ends were trimmed by 0 bases and 0 bases, with 7 bases remaining between them. Germline loops: CDR1 SGHRS, CDR2 YFSETQ. CDR3 length: 15 amino acids. The DNA for the CDR3 is TGCGCCAGCAGCTTGGGCACGAGCTCCTACAATGAGCAGTTCTTC. This codes for CASSLGTSSYNEQFF. Combining the CDR3 with reference TRBV5-1 and TRBJ2-1 gives the whole variable domain KAGVTQTPRYLIKTRGQQVTLSCSPISGHRSVSWYQQTPGQGLQFLFEYFSETQRNKGNFPGRFSGRQFSNSRSEMNVSTLELGDSALYLCASSLGTSSYNEQFFGPGTRLTVL.

The chain links TRBV25-1 to TRBJ1-5; D uncertain. CDR3 length equals 15 residues. Germline lookup yields CDR1 MGHDK and CDR2 SYGVNS. Trimming shortened V by 5 bases and J by 2 bases, and 13 bases separated the two germline ends. The CDR3 sequence: CASSPGLVGNQPQHF. In nucleotides, the CDR3 is TGTGCCAGCAGTCCCGGACTCGTAGGCAATCAGCCCCAGCATTTT.

The chain links TRBV6-1 to TRBJ2-5; D not resolved. The germline V gene encodes CDR1 MNHNS and CDR2 SASEGT. Deletions cut 1 base from V and 0 bases from J, with 6 bases between. This CDR3 spans 14 amino acids. CDR3 sequence (DNA): TGTGCCAGCAGTGAAGAGCTCCACCAAGAGACCCAGTACTTC. Translating it yields CASSEELHQETQYF.

Worth noting for this clone: This sequence may be a read error, since a much larger clone differs from it by one base. Other nucleotide sequences from this sample produce the same CDR3. This chain links TRBV5-1 with TRBJ1-1; D possibly corresponds to TRBD1 (5 bases). CDR1 and CDR2 (germline): SGHRS, YFSETQ. V dropped 3 bases and J dropped 0 bases, with 9 bases sitting between them. The CDR3 is 14 amino acids. CDR3 DNA sequence: TGCGCCAGCAGCTGGGACGGATTGAACACTGAAGCTTTCTTT. It encodes CASSWDGLNTEAFF.

V gene TRBV5-1 combines with J gene TRBJ2-7; TRBD1 matches at 10 bases. Germline CDR1 is SGHRS and CDR2 is YFSETQ. J was trimmed by 4 bases and V by 4 bases; bases with no gene match: 8. The CDR3 extends over 15 amino acids. CDR3 in DNA: TGCGCCAGCAGCCCACCGGGACAGGGGACGTACGAGCAGTACTTC. Translating it yields CASSPPGQGTYEQYF.

The chain joins TRBV6-6 to TRBJ1-1; maybe TRBD1 (6 bases). Germline CDR1 and CDR2: MNHNY and SVGAGI (reference sequence). The CDR3 has 13 amino acids. The V gene lost 6 bases and the J gene lost 1 base, with 9 bases spanning the gap. The CDR3 loop is CASSGQTNTEAFF. The CDR3 DNA reads as TGTGCCAGCAGCGGACAGACGAACACTGAAGCTTTCTTT.